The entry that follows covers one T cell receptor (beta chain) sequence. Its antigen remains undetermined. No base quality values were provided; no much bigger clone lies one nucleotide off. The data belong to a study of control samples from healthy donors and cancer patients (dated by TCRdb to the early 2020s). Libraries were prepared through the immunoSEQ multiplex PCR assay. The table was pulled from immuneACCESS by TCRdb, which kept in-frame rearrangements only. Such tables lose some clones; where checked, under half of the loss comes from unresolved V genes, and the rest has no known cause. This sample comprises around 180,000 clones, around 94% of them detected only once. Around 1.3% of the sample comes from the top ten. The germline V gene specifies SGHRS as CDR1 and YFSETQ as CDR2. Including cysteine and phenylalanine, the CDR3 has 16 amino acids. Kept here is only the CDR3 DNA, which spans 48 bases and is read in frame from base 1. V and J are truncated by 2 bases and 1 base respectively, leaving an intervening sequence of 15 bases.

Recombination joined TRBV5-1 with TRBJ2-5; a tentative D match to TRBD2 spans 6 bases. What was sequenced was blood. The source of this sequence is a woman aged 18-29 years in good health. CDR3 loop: CASSLGVRGVQETQYF. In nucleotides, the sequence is TGCGCCAGCAGCTTAGGGGTACGCGGGGTCCAAGAGACCCAGTACTTC.